This T cell receptor beta chain appears in the sequencing data of a study of identifying expanded T cells in peripheral blood. Findings of the study overall: Variance in clone template counts between approximately 2-week samples significantly increased with total template count across all healthy donors.

No infections or other immune events were documented during collection. Comment on this clone: What it binds is unknown.

The repertoire was sequenced with immunoSEQ multiplex PCR; TCRdb's copy has only in-frame clones and lacks some. The sample contains about 100,000 clones, 87% of which appear only once. Germline assignment: CDR1 ENHRY and CDR2 SYGVKD. With 7 bases removed from V and 0 bases from J, the gap between germline ends came to 10 bases. CDR3 length equals 14 residues. Sequencing was performed on blood. The TCR comes from a person aged 18-70 years in good health. J is TRBJ2-1 and V is TRBV10-3; D is perhaps TRBD2 (6 bases). As DNA, the CDR3 is TGTGCCATCACTAGCGCTACCTCCTACAATGAGCAGTTCTTC. This encodes CAITSATSYNEQFF.